This entry concerns a single T cell receptor beta chain. This table comes from immunoSEQ multiplex PCR, and its TCRdb copy is limited to in-frame clones, with some not included. The repertoire consists of 47,000 or so clones, with 70% to 90% occurring once and the leading ten covering roughly 48%. This sample is part of a study of OX40 agonist ivuxolimab in advanced cancers. For the study at large: Intravenous ivuxolimab was administered to patients every 2 weeks at 0.01 to 10 mg/kg.

Trimming shortened V by 3 bases and J by 0 bases, and 8 bases separated the two germline ends. In germline, CDR1 is SGHVS, CDR2 FQNEAQ. This CDR3 is 14 amino acids long. This receptor was identified in an adult with an advanced solid tumor such as melanoma, head and neck, liver or kidney cancer. The chain recombines TRBV7-8 with TRBJ1-1; D remains unclear. The sample here was CD4+ or CD8+ T cells sorted from blood, taken in a trial of the OX40 agonist ivuxolimab. CDR3 protein: CASSLGSMNTEAFF. The CDR3 nucleotides read TGTGCCAGCAGCTTGGGATCCATGAACACTGAAGCTTTCTTT.